A single sample is the source of the 21 T cell receptor beta chains below, sequenced in a study of OX40 agonist ivuxolimab in advanced cancers. Profiled with immunoSEQ multiplex PCR; TCRdb holds only in-frame clones, not every one. The table has 70,000 to 80,000 clones, roughly 87% seen once. The source material was CD4+ or CD8+ T cells sorted from blood, sampled in a trial of the OX40 agonist ivuxolimab. These TCRs come from an adult with an advanced solid tumor such as melanoma, head and neck, liver or kidney cancer.

The chain combines TRBV11-2 with TRBJ1-1, with D possibly TRBD1 on 5 matching bases. CDR1 and CDR2 from the germline V gene are SGHAT and FQNNGV. V was cut by 2 bases and J by 3 bases, with 10 bases left in between. This CDR3 has 14 amino acids. The CDR3 here is CASSLRSGDTEAFF. In nucleotides, the CDR3 is TGTGCCAGCAGCTTAAGGTCGGGGGACACTGAAGCTTTCTTT.

This rearrangement joins TRBV9 to TRBJ2-1; D may be TRBD2 (5 bases). The CDR3 is made up of 14 amino acids. Trimming left V 4 bases short and J 6 bases short, with 14 bases between. CDR1 and CDR2 from the germline V gene are SGDLS and YYNGEE. CDR3 region: CASSPSGGFNEQFF. CDR3 bases: TGTGCCAGCAGCCCGTCCGGAGGTTTCAATGAGCAGTTCTTC.

The V and J genes are TRBV7-9 and TRBJ2-6; D gene uncertain. The ends were cut back, 1 base at V and 0 bases at J, with 4 bases in the middle. CDR1 and CDR2 (germline): SEHNR, FQNEAQ (reference sequence). CDR3 length: 15 residues. Here the CDR3 DNA reads TGTGCCAGCAGCTTAGGGGACTCTGGGGCCAACGTCCTGACTTTC. It specifies CASSLGDSGANVLTF.

The chain couples TRBV28 to TRBJ1-5; D is undetermined. CDR1 and CDR2 from the germline V gene are MDHEN and SYDVKM. V lost 2 bases and J lost 15, with 17 bases in between. The CDR3 covers 13 residues. Here the CDR3 DNA reads TGTGCCAGCAGTTTAGTTAACCCGGGCGTTGTGCATTTT. Translating it yields CASSLVNPGVVHF. The variable domain in full, with the rest retrieved from reference TRBV28 and TRBJ1-5, is DVKVTQSSRYLVKRTGEKVFLECVQDMDHENMFWYRQDPGLGLRLIYFSYDVKMKEKGDIPEGYSVSREKKERFSLILESASTNQTSMYLCASSLVNPGVVHFGDGTRLSIL.

The rearrangement uses TRBV2 and TRBJ2-1; TRBD2 matches 12 bases. This CDR3 comprises 13 residues. The V gene end was trimmed by 6 bases and the J gene end by 14 bases; junction bases not matched to a gene: 8. Germline assignment: CDR1 SNHLY and CDR2 FYNNEI. CDR3 coding DNA: TGTGCCAGCAGGGTGACTAGCGGGAGCCCCGAGTTCTTC. Encoded protein: CASRVTSGSPEFF.

The chain couples TRBV27 to TRBJ1-2, with 8 nucleotides matching TRBD1. This CDR3 contains 13 residues. The junction had 8 bases not matched to a gene; V was cut back by 6 bases and J by 8 bases. Germline CDR1 reads MNHEY; CDR2 reads SMNVEV (reference sequence). The CDR3 protein is CASSPGQAYGYTF. The CDR3 DNA is TGTGCCAGCAGCCCGGGACAGGCCTACGGCTACACCTTC.

J is TRBJ2-7 and V is TRBV30, with D possibly being TRBD1 or TRBD2 (5 bases each). The CDR3 is 12 amino acids. V was shortened by 8 bases and J by 1 base, with 12 bases between the two germline ends. Germline CDR1 and CDR2: GTSNPN and SVGIG (reference sequence). This CDR3 reads CAGLWGSYEQYF. CDR3 coding DNA: TGTGCCGGCCTCTGGGGGTCCTACGAGCAGTACTTC.

The gene calls are TRBV27 and TRBJ2-3; no definite D call. The CDR3 contains 12 residues. Trimming cost V 8 bases and J 3 bases, with 9 bases left between them. The germline CDR1 and CDR2 sequences are MNHEY and SMNVEV (reference sequence). The CDR3 DNA follows: TGTGCCAGCCAAGACCGGACAGATACGCAGTATTTT. This encodes CASQDRTDTQYF.

This sequence joins TRBV9 and TRBJ1-2; D is uncertain. V was pared by 2 bases and J by 2 bases, with 7 bases between. The CDR3 length is 13 residues. Germline V gene sequence: CDR1 SGDLS, CDR2 YYNGEE. CDR3 protein: CASSVMENYGYTF. The CDR3 DNA follows: TGTGCCAGCAGCGTTATGGAGAACTATGGCTACACCTTC.

The chain is built from TRBV11-2 and TRBJ2-2, with 7 nucleotides matching TRBD1. The V gene's germline CDR1 is SGHAT and CDR2 FQNNGV. This CDR3 contains 14 residues. J was trimmed by 4 bases and V by 4 bases; bases with no gene match: 3. The CDR3 nucleotides read TGTGCCAGCAGCTCGGGACAGTTCACCGGGGAGCTGTTTTTT. Amino acids: CASSSGQFTGELFF.

This chain uses TRBV11-2 with TRBJ2-1; 9 bases are shared with TRBD1. V gave up 4 bases and J gave up 6 bases; unmatched junction bases: 10. Germline V lookup: CDR1 SGHAT, CDR2 FQNNGV. The CDR3 runs 16 residues. CDR3 in amino acids: CASSSVFTGGFNEQFF. CDR3 DNA: TGTGCCAGCAGCTCCGTCTTCACAGGGGGCTTCAATGAGCAGTTCTTC.

This chain links TRBV5-1 with TRBJ2-3; no definite D call. The CDR3 length is 12 residues. V was cut by 4 bases and J by 2 bases, with 5 bases left in between. Germline lookup yields CDR1 SGHRS and CDR2 YFSETQ. The CDR3 sequence: CASSPNTDTQYF. The CDR3 region has the DNA TGCGCCAGCAGCCCGAACACAGATACGCAGTATTTT.

This chain joins TRBV2 and TRBJ2-6; maybe TRBD1 (5 bases). V lost 3 bases to trimming and J lost 2 bases, with 8 bases between them. Germline lookup yields CDR1 SNHLY and CDR2 FYNNEI. The CDR3 has 15 amino acids. The CDR3 bases are TGTGCCAGCAGTGAGATGGGGCCTGGGGCCAACGTCCTGACTTTC. Its protein product is CASSEMGPGANVLTF.

The chain uses TRBV5-1 and TRBJ2-2; 9 bases are a match to TRBD1. The CDR3 runs to 19 residues. V shed 4 bases and J 7 bases; nucleotides not matched to a gene: 20. Germline-derived CDR1 and CDR2 are SGHRS and YFSETQ. CDR3 region: CASSGRDRVLSFGVGELFF. CDR3 in DNA: TGCGCCAGCAGCGGCCGGGACAGGGTGTTATCTTTCGGCGTCGGGGAGCTGTTTTTT. Drawing the rest from reference TRBV5-1 and TRBJ2-2, the complete variable domain is KAGVTQTPRYLIKTRGQQVTLSCSPISGHRSVSWYQQTPGQGLQFLFEYFSETQRNKGNFPGRFSGRQFSNSRSEMNVSTLELGDSALYLCASSGRDRVLSFGVGELFFGEGSRLTVL.

The chain carries TRBV28 and TRBJ1-1; TRBD1 might be the D (6 bases). The V end was cut by 6 bases, the J end by 0 bases, with 17 bases between. Germline V gives CDR1 MDHEN, CDR2 SYDVKM. CDR3 size: 16 residues. In nucleotides, the CDR3 is TGTGCCAGCAGCTCACAGCCGACAGGACTGAACACTGAAGCTTTCTTT. Translated, it gives CASSSQPTGLNTEAFF.

This clone was seen a single time. The chain links TRBV6-6 to TRBJ1-2, with D perhaps matching TRBD1 (6 bases). The germline V and J ends were trimmed by 3 bases and 8 bases, with 13 bases remaining between them. The length of the CDR3 is 13 residues. Germline V gene data show CDR1 as MNHNY and CDR2 as SVGAGI (reference sequence). This CDR3 is CASSYSGTRGYTF. CDR3 DNA sequence: TGTGCCAGCAGTTATTCCGGGACACGGGGCTACACCTTC.

J is TRBJ2-1 and V is TRBV28, with D perhaps matching TRBD1 or TRBD2 (5 bases each). CDR3 size: 15 residues. The germline V gene encodes CDR1 MDHEN and CDR2 SYDVKM. V was trimmed by 7 bases and J by 1 base, leaving 14 bases between them. This chain's CDR3 is CASTVGVWSYNEQFF. CDR3 nucleotide sequence: TGTGCCAGCACCGTGGGGGTCTGGTCCTACAATGAGCAGTTCTTC.

The gene calls are TRBV10-3 and TRBJ1-5; D is uncertain. Germline CDR1 reads ENHRY; CDR2 reads SYGVKD. The CDR3 is 14 residues long. The ends were cut back, 2 bases at V and 1 base at J, with 6 bases in the middle. The CDR3 DNA follows: TGTGCCATCAGTGAGCGGCAGAGCAATCAGCCCCAGCATTTT. Its translation is CAISERQSNQPQHF.

The chain recombines TRBV9 with TRBJ2-5; the match to TRBD2 covers 8 bases. From germline, CDR1 is SGDLS and CDR2 YYNGEE. Trimming at V came to 3 bases and at J to 4 bases, leaving 2 bases not matched to a gene. CDR3 length: 13 amino acids. This CDR3 reads CASSGSGVETQYF. Written as DNA, the CDR3 is TGTGCCAGCAGCGGTAGCGGGGTAGAGACCCAGTACTTC. Full variable domain (outside the CDR3, taken from reference TRBV9 and TRBJ2-5): DSGVTQTPKHLITATGQRVTLRCSPRSGDLSVYWYQQSLDQGLQFLIQYYNGEERAKGNILERFSAQQFPDLHSELNLSSLELGDSALYFCASSGSGVETQYFGPGTRLLVL.

As to this clone: Different DNA sequences within this sample yield the same CDR3. The gene calls are TRBV28 and TRBJ2-1; possible D gene TRBD2, 7 bases. Trimming cost V 8 bases and J 2 bases, with 10 bases left between them. CDR3 length equals 13 residues. From germline, CDR1 is MDHEN and CDR2 SYDVKM. In nucleotides, the CDR3 is TGTGCCAGCTCGGGGGGCCCCTACAATGAGCAGTTCTTC. Its translation: CASSGGPYNEQFF.

V and J are TRBV4-1 and TRBJ1-2; tentatively, D is TRBD1 (5 bases). The CDR3 has 16 amino acids. Trimming cost V 1 base and J 2 bases, with 14 bases left between them. Germline CDR1 and CDR2: MGHRA and YSYEKL. The CDR3 loop is CASSQVGTGKNYGYTF. CDR3 in DNA: TGCGCCAGCAGCCAAGTGGGGACGGGAAAGAACTATGGCTACACCTTC.